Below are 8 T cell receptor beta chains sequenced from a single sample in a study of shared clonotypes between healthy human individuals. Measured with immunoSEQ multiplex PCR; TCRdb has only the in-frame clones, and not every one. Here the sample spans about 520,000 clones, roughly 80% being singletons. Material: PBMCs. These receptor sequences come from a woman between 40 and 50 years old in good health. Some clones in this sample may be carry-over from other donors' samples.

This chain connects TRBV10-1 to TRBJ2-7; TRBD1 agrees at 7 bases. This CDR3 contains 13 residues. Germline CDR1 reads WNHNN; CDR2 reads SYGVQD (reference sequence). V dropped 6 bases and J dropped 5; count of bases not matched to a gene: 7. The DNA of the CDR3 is TGCGCCAGCAGAGCCGGGACAGAAAACGAGCAGTACTTC. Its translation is CASRAGTENEQYF.

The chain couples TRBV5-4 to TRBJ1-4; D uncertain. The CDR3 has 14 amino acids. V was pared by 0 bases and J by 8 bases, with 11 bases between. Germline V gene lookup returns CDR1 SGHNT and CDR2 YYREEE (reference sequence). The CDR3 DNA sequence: TGTGCCAGCAGCTTGGCTGGGGTTAGCGAAAAACTGTTTTTT. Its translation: CASSLAGVSEKLFF.

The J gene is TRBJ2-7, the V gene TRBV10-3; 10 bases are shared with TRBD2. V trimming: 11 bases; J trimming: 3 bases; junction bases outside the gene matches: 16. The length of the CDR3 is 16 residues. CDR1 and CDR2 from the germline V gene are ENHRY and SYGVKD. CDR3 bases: TGTGCCGTCATGAACTCAGCGGGGGGGAATAACTACGAGCAGTACTTC. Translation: CAVMNSAGGNNYEQYF.

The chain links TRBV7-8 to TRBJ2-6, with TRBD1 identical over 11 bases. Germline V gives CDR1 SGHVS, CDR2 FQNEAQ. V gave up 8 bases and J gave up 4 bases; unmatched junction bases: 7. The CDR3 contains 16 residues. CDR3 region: CASRTGGALGANVLTF. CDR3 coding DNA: TGTGCCAGCCGGACAGGGGGCGCATTAGGGGCCAACGTCCTGACTTTC.

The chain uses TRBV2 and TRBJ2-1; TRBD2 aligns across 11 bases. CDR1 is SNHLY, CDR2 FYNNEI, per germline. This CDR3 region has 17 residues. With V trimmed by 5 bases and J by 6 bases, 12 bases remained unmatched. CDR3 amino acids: CASSRTSGRLIRNEQFF. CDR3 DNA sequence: TGTGCCAGCAGTCGAACTAGCGGGAGATTGATTCGCAATGAGCAGTTCTTC.

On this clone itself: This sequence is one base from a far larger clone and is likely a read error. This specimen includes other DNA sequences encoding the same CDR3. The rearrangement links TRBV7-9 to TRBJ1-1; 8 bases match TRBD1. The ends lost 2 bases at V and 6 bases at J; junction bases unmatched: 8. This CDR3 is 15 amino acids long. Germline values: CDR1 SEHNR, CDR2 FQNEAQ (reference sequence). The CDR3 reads CASSLFGTGGSEAFF. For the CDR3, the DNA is TGTGCCAGCAGCTTATTCGGGACAGGAGGTTCTGAAGCTTTCTTT.

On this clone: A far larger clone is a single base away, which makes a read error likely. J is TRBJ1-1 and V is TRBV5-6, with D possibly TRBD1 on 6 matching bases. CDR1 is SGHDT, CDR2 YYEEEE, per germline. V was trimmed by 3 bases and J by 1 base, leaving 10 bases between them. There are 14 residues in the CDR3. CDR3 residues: CASSYTDRNTEAFF. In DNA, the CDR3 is TGTGCCAGCAGCTACACGGACAGGAACACTGAAGCTTTCTTT.

CDR3 sequence: CASSESGGEWNTEAFF. The CDR3 nucleotides are TGCGCCAGCAGTGAGTCTGGAGGGGAGTGGAACACTGAAGCTTTCTTT. The chain recombines TRBV10-2 with TRBJ1-1; a possible D gene is TRBD1 (5 bases). CDR3 size: 16 residues. The germline V gene encodes CDR1 WSHSY and CDR2 SAAADI. Trimming left V 0 bases short and J 1 base short, with 12 bases between.